This T cell receptor beta chain came from a study of shared clonotypes between healthy human individuals. General observations from the study: Larger estimated richness was generally recorded for naive subsets relative to memory subsets.

Of note for this clone: Its antigen is undetermined.

Trimming shortened V by 3 bases and J by 2 bases, and 15 bases separated the two germline ends. The CDR3 spans 16 residues. Germline assignment: CDR1 LNHDA and CDR2 SQIVND (reference sequence). Authors' processing steps: Filtering differed for immunoSEQ, which gave only junction sequences without quality scores. Generated by immunoSEQ multiplex PCR, the TCRdb table keeps only in-frame clones and is missing some. The V and J calls and the clone size are those of that table, but D and trimming were determined from the DNA. The table shows roughly 300,000 clones, with 80% to 90% occurring only once. This receptor was taken from a man aged 18 to 35 in good health. This sequence joins TRBV19 and TRBJ2-3, with D maybe TRBD1 (5 bases). The sample comprised memory CD8+ T cells sorted from blood. Specified subset: CD45RO+ cells pooled with CCR7-negative TemRA cells. The DNA for the CDR3 is TGTGCCAGTAGTATTGGGGCGAGCCCCGACACAGATACGCAGTATTTT. Protein: CASSIGASPDTDTQYF.